In its sample, the clone carrying this TCR beta chain was seen a few times. This record comes from a study of type 1 and type 2 diabetes patients. Study-level background: Participants included type 1 and type 2 diabetes patients plus nondiabetic controls.

Amplification started from genomic DNA. A primer set of 30 forward and 13 reverse primers amplified the CDR3. TCRdb re-called the multiplex PCR reads through MiXCR, storing one row per CDR3 protein. The sample lists 250,000 to 300,000 distinct CDR3 sequences; 45% to 60% were seen once. Germline CDR1 and CDR2: PRHDT and FYEKMQ (reference sequence). J was trimmed by 2 bases and V by 5 bases; bases with no gene match: 9. The CDR3 contains 15 residues. This chain links TRBV13 with TRBJ2-7; 7 positions match TRBD1. The clonotype was recovered from a man aged 18 to 29 with type 2 diabetes. Material for sequencing was peripheral blood mononuclear cells (PBMCs). The chain's CDR3 is CASSRIQGFTYEQYF. In nucleotides, the CDR3 is TGTGCCAGCAGCCGCATACAGGGGTTCACCTACGAGCAGTACTTC.